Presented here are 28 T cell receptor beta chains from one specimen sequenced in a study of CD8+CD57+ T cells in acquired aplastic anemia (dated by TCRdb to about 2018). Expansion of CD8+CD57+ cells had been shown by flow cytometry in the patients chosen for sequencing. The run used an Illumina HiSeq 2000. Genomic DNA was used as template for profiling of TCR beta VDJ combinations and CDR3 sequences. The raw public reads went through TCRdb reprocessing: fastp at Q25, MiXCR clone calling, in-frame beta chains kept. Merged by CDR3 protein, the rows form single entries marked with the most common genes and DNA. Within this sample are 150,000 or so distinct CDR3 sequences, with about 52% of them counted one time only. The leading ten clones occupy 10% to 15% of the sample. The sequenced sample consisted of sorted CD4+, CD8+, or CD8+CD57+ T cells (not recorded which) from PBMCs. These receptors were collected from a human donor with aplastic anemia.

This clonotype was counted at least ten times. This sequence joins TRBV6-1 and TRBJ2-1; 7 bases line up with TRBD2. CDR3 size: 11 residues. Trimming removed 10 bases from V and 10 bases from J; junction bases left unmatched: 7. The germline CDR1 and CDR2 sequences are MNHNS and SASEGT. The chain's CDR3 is CATEREGEQFF. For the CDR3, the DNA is TGTGCCACCGAAAGGGAGGGCGAGCAGTTCTTC.

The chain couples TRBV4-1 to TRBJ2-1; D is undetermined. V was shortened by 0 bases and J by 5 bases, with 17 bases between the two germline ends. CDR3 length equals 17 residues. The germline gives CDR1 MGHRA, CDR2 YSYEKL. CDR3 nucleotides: TGCGCCAGCAGCCAAGATAGGAGTTTTGGGCCCCACAATGAGCAGTTCTTC. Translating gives CASSQDRSFGPHNEQFF.

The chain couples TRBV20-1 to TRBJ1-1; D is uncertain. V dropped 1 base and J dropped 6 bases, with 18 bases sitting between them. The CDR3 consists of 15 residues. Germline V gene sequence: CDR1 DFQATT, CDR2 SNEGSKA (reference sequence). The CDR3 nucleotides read TGCAGTGCTAGAGGCCCCGACGGGCCGTATGCTGAAGCTTTCTTT. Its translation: CSARGPDGPYAEAFF.

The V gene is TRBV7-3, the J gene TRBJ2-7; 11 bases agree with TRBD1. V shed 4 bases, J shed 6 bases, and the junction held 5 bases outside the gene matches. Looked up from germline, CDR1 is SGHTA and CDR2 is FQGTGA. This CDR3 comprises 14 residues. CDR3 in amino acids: CASSSGQGAREQYF. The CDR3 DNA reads TGTGCCAGCAGCTCCGGACAGGGGGCGCGCGAGCAGTACTTC.

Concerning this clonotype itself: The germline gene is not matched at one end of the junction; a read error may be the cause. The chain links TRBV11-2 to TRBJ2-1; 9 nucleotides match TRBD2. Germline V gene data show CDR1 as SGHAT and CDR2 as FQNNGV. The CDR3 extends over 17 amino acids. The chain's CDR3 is CVSSLEAGGHSYNEQFF. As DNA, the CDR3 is TGTGTCAGCAGCTTAGAAGCGGGGGGCCACTCCTACAATGAGCAGTTCTTC.

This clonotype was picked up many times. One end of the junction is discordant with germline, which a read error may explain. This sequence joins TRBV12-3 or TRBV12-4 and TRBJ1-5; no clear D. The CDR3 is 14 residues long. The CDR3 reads CASSGGLSNQSQHF. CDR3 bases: TGTGCCAGCAGTGGCGGTCTGAGCAATCAGTCCCAGCATTTT.

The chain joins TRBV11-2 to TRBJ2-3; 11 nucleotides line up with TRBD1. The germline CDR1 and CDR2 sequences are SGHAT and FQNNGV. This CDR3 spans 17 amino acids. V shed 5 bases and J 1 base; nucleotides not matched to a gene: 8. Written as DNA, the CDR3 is TGTGCCAGCAGCCCCGGGGACAGGGGGGTCCGCACAGATACGCAGTATTTT. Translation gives CASSPGDRGVRTDTQYF.

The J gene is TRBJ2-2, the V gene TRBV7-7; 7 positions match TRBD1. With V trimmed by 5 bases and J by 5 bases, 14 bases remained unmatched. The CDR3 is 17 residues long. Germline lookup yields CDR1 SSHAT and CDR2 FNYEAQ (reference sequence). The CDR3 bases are TGTGCCAGCAGCACCAATTTTGACAGGGTACAGACCGGGGAGCTGTTTTTT. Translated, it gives CASSTNFDRVQTGELFF.

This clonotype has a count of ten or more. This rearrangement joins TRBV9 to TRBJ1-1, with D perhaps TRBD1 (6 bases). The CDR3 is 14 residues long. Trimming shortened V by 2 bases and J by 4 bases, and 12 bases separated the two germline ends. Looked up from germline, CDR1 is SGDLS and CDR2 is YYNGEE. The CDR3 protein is CASSVVGGATEAFF. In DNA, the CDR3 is TGTGCCAGCAGCGTTGTAGGGGGAGCCACTGAAGCTTTCTTT. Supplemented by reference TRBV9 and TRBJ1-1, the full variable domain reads DSGVTQTPKHLITATGQRVTLRCSPRSGDLSVYWYQQSLDQGLQFLIQYYNGEERAKGNILERFSAQQFPDLHSELNLSSLELGDSALYFCASSVVGGATEAFFGQGTRLTVV.

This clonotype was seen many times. In DNA, the CDR3 is TGCGCCAGCAGCCAAGATGCAGGGAGTCAGCCCCAGCATTTT. This gives the protein CASSQDAGSQPQHF. The chain combines TRBV4-1 with TRBJ1-5, with D possibly TRBD1 on 5 matching bases. The germline V gene encodes CDR1 MGHRA and CDR2 YSYEKL. The CDR3 is 14 residues long. The V and J ends lost 0 bases and 6 bases respectively, with 9 bases between them.

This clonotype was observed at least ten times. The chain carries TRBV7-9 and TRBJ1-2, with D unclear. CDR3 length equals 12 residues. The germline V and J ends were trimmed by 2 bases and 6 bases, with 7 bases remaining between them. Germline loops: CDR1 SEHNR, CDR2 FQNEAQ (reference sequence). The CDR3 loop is CASSLWPDGYTF. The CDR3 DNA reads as TGTGCCAGCAGCTTATGGCCCGATGGCTACACCTTC.

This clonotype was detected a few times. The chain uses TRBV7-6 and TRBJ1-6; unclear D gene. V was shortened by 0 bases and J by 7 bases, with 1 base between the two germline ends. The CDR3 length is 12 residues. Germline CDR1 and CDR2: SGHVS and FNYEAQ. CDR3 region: CASSLANSPLHF. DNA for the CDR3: TGTGCCAGCAGCTTAGCGAATTCACCCCTCCACTTT. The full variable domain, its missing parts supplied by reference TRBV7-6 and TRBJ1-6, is GAGVSQSPRYKVTKRGQDVALRCDPISGHVSLYWYRQALGQGPEFLTYFNYEAQQDKSGLPNDRFSAERPEGSISTLTIQRTEQRDSAMYRCASSLANSPLHFGNGTRLTVT.

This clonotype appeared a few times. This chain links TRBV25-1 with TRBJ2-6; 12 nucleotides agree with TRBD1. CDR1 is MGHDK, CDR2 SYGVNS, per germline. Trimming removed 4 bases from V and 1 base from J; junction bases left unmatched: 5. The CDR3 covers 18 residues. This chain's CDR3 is CASSAGTGGISGANVLTF. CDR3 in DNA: TGTGCCAGCAGTGCCGGGACAGGGGGCATTTCTGGGGCCAACGTCCTGACTTTC.

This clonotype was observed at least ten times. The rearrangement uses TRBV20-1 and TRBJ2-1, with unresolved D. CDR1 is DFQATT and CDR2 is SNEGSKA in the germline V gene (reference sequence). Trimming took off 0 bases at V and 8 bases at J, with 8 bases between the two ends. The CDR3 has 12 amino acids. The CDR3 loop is CSARDLGDEQFF. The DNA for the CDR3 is TGCAGTGCTAGAGATCTGGGTGATGAGCAGTTCTTC.

The CDR3 DNA follows: TGCGCCAGCAGCCCTTCGACAGGGGGAGGTCAGCCCCAGCATTTT. This encodes CASSPSTGGGQPQHF. The V call is TRBV5-1, the J call TRBJ1-5; 9 bases fit TRBD1. This CDR3 region has 15 residues. Germline CDR1 SGHRS, CDR2 YFSETQ. V shed 4 bases, J shed 6 bases, and the junction held 8 bases outside the gene matches.

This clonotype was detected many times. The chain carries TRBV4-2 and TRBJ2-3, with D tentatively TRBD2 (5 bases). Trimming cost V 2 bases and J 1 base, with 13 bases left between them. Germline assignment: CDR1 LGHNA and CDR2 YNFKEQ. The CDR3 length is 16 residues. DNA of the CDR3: TGTGCCAGCAGCCAACGAGGGATGTTGGGCACAGATACGCAGTATTTT. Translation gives CASSQRGMLGTDTQYF.

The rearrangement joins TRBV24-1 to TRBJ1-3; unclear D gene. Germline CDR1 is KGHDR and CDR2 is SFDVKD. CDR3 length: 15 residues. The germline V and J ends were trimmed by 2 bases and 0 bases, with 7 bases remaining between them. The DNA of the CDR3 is TGTGCCACCAGTGATTCGAACCTCTCTGGAAACACCATATATTTT. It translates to CATSDSNLSGNTIYF.

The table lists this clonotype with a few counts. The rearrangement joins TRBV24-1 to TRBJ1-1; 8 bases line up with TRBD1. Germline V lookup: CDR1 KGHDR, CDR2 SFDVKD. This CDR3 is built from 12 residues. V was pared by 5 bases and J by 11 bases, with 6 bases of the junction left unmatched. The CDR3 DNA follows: TGTGCCACCAGTGGACCACAGGGGGATGCTTTCTTT. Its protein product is CATSGPQGDAFF.

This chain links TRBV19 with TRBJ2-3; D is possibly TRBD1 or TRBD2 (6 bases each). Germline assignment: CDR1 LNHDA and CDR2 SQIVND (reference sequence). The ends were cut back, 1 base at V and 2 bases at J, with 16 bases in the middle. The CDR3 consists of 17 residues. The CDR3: CASSIATGTGDTDTQYF. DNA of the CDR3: TGTGCCAGTAGTATAGCCACAGGGACTGGGGACACAGATACGCAGTATTTT.

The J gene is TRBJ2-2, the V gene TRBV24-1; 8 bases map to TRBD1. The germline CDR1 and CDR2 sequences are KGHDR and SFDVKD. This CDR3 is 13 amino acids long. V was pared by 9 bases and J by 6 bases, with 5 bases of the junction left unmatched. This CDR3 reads CATGQGRSGELFF. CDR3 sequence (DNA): TGTGCCACCGGACAGGGAAGGTCCGGGGAGCTGTTTTTT.

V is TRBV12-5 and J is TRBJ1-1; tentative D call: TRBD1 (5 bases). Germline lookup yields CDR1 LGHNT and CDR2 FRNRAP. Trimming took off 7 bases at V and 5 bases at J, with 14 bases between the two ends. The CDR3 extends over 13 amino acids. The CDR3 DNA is TGTGCTAGTGCCCAGGGCCCTGGGACTGAAGCTTTCTTT. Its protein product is CASAQGPGTEAFF. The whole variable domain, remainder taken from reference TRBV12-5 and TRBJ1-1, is DARVTQTPRHKVTEMGQEVTMRCQPILGHNTVFWYRQTMMQGLELLAYFRNRAPLDDSGMPKDRFSAEMPDATLATLKIQPSEPRDSAVYFCASAQGPGTEAFFGQGTRLTVV.

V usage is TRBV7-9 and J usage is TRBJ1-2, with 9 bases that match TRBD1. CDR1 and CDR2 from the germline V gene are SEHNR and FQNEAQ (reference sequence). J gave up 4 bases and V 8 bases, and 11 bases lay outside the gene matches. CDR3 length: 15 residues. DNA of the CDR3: TGTGCCAGCCAGTTACAGGGGGCGCGCCTCTATGGCTACACCTTC. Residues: CASQLQGARLYGYTF.

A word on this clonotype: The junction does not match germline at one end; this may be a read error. CDR3 residues: CASSEDRMNIGELFF. For the CDR3, the DNA is TGTGCCAGCAGCGAGGACAGGATGAACATCGGGGAGCTGTTTTTT. The rearrangement links TRBV11-1 to TRBJ2-2, with TRBD1 matching over 7 bases. There are 15 residues in the CDR3. CDR1 is SGHAT and CDR2 is FQDESV in the germline V gene (reference sequence).

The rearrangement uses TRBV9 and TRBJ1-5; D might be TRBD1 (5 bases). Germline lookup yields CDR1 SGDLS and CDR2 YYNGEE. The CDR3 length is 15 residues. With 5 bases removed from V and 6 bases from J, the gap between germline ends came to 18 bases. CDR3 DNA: TGTGCCAGCAGGGGGGGGACGGCGAAAGGTCAGCCCCAGCATTTT. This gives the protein CASRGGTAKGQPQHF. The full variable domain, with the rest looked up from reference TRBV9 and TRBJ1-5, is DSGVTQTPKHLITATGQRVTLRCSPRSGDLSVYWYQQSLDQGLQFLIQYYNGEERAKGNILERFSAQQFPDLHSELNLSSLELGDSALYFCASRGGTAKGQPQHFGDGTRLSIL.

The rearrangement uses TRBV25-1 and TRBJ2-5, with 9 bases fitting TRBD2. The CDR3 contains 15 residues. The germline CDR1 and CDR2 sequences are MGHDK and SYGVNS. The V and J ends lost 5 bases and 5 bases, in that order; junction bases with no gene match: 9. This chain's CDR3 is CASSFGLAGRETQYF. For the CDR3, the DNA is TGTGCCAGCAGTTTTGGGCTAGCGGGGCGTGAGACCCAGTACTTC.

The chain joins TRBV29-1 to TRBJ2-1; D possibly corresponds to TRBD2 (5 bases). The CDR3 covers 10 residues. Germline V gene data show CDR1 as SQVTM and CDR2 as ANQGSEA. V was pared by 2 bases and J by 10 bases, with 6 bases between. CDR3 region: CSVESGEQFF. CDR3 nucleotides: TGCAGCGTTGAATCGGGGGAGCAGTTCTTC.

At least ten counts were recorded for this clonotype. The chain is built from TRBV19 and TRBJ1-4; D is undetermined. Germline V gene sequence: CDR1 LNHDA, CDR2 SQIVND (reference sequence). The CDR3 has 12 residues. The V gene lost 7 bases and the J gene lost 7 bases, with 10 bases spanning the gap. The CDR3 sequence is CASTCRAEKLFF. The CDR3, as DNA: TGTGCCAGTACCTGTCGGGCTGAAAAACTGTTTTTT.

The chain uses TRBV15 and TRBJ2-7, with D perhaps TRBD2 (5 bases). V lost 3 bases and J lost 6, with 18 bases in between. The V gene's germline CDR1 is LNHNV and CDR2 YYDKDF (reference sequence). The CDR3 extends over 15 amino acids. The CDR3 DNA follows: TGTGCCACCAGCAGTCCCACGGGGTCTGGGTTCGAGCAGTACTTC. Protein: CATSSPTGSGFEQYF.